The 23 T cell receptor beta chains in this list originate from one sample, sequenced in a study of blood T cell repertoires in COVID-19. Libraries were prepared by immunoSEQ multiplex PCR; TCRdb keeps only in-frame clonotypes and omits some of them. Of just over 300,000 clones in the sample, around 92% were seen once. Sequencing was done on a sample of peripheral blood. Receptors originate from a woman under 40 with COVID-19, enrolled during active disease.

The V gene is TRBV18, the J gene TRBJ1-1, with D possibly TRBD1 on 6 matching bases. Between the trimmed V and J ends, which lost 2 bases and 4 bases, there was a span of 11 bases. CDR1 is KGHSH and CDR2 is LQKENI in the germline V gene. CDR3 length: 14 amino acids. Here the CDR3 DNA reads TGTGCCAGCTCACCAGGGGGCCGCAGCACTGAAGCTTTCTTT. This translates into CASSPGGRSTEAFF.

This clone has just a few counts. The J gene is TRBJ1-2, the V gene TRBV5-4; a possible D gene is TRBD1 (5 bases). Per the germline V gene, CDR1 is SGHNT and CDR2 is YYREEE (reference sequence). V lost 0 bases and J lost 0, with 9 bases in between. This CDR3 has 15 amino acids. CDR3 nucleotides: TGTGCCAGCAGCTTGGGACAGCTAGCTAACTATGGCTACACCTTC. It is translated as CASSLGQLANYGYTF.

The chain joins TRBV10-2 to TRBJ2-3; D ambiguous. Germline CDR1 and CDR2: WSHSY and SAAADI. The CDR3 sequence is 18 residues long. The V and J ends lost 1 base and 7 bases respectively, with 24 bases between them. CDR3 region: CASSEFPLILKIINTQYF. For the CDR3, the DNA is TGCGCCAGCAGTGAGTTCCCGCTAATACTAAAGATTATTAATACGCAGTATTTT.

The CDR3 reads CASSLSDRVSQGYTF. CDR3 in DNA: TGTGCCAGCAGCTTGTCAGACAGGGTATCTCAAGGCTACACCTTC. This sequence joins TRBV7-9 and TRBJ1-2, with 7 bases fitting TRBD1. V trimming: 3 bases; J trimming: 8 bases; junction bases outside the gene matches: 12. Germline CDR1 reads SEHNR; CDR2 reads FQNEAQ (reference sequence). The CDR3 is made up of 15 amino acids. Full variable domain (remainder filled in from reference TRBV7-9 and TRBJ1-2): DTGVSQNPRHKITKRGQNVTFRCDPISEHNRLYWYRQTLGQGPEFLTYFQNEAQLEKSRLLSDRFSAERPKGSFSTLEIQRTEQGDSAMYLCASSLSDRVSQGYTFGSGTRLTVV.

The CDR3 protein is CASSPGGTEGNGYTF. Here the CDR3 DNA reads TGCGCCAGCAGCCCGGGGGGGACGGAAGGGAATGGCTACACCTTC. The V call is TRBV5-1, the J call TRBJ1-2, with D possibly being TRBD1 (5 bases). CDR3 size: 15 residues. The V gene lost 4 bases and the J gene lost 6 bases, with 19 bases spanning the gap. The germline CDR1 and CDR2 sequences are SGHRS and YFSETQ.

V usage is TRBV4-1 and J usage is TRBJ1-1; the D is unclear. CDR3 size: 16 residues. V lost 4 bases and J 4 bases, leaving 19 bases between the germline ends. CDR1 is MGHRA and CDR2 is YSYEKL in the germline V gene. CDR3 amino acids: CASSPRSTSGSTEAFF. The CDR3 DNA is TGCGCCAGCAGCCCCCGATCGACCTCGGGGTCCACTGAAGCTTTCTTT.

The chain uses TRBV2 and TRBJ1-1, with a weak D call TRBD1 (6 bases). The germline gives CDR1 SNHLY, CDR2 FYNNEI. Between the trimmed V and J ends, which lost 4 bases and 10 bases, there was a span of 13 bases. The CDR3 consists of 12 residues. CDR3 bases: TGTGCCAGCAGTGGACCCGGGACAACAGCTTTCTTT. This encodes CASSGPGTTAFF.

The V and J genes are TRBV2 and TRBJ2-7; a possible D gene is TRBD1 (6 bases). The CDR3 covers 14 residues. Germline V gives CDR1 SNHLY, CDR2 FYNNEI. The ends were cut back, 1 base at V and 4 bases at J, with 11 bases in the middle. The CDR3 region has the DNA TGTGCCAGCAGTGAAGTCGACAGGCCATACGAGCAGTACTTC. This encodes CASSEVDRPYEQYF.

The chain employs TRBV7-9 and TRBJ1-5; D might be TRBD1 (6 bases). The ends were cut back, 3 bases at V and 6 bases at J, with 12 bases in the middle. Germline V gene sequence: CDR1 SEHNR, CDR2 FQNEAQ (reference sequence). The CDR3 sequence is 14 residues long. CDR3 amino acids: CASSLDSNLQPQHF. CDR3 bases: TGTGCCAGCAGCTTGGACAGTAATCTTCAGCCCCAGCATTTT.

CDR3 DNA sequence: TGTGCCAGCAGCTACGAGATAGAGGGGGGGAATTCACCCCTCCACTTT. This translates into CASSYEIEGGNSPLHF. The rearrangement uses TRBV6-5 and TRBJ1-6, with D possibly matching TRBD1 (6 bases). CDR1 and CDR2 from the germline V gene are MNHEY and SVGAGI. The CDR3 runs to 16 residues. V was pared by 6 bases and J by 7 bases, with 19 bases between.

The DNA for the CDR3 is TGTGCCAGCAGTCAGGGACAGGGTTATTCACCCCTCCACTTT. This translates into CASSQGQGYSPLHF. V usage is TRBV28 and J usage is TRBJ1-6; TRBD1 matches at 9 bases. CDR3 length equals 14 residues. V gave up 5 bases and J gave up 8 bases; unmatched junction bases: 4. Germline CDR1 is MDHEN and CDR2 is SYDVKM.

This chain links TRBV7-9 with TRBJ1-4, with D uncertain. The germline V gene has CDR1 SEHNR and CDR2 FQNEAQ (reference sequence). The CDR3 loop spans 14 amino acids. V shed 3 bases and J shed 2 bases, with 7 bases lying between them. CDR3 sequence: CASSLQRTNEKLFF. The CDR3 DNA reads as TGTGCCAGCAGCTTGCAGCGGACTAATGAAAAACTGTTTTTT.

V usage is TRBV20-1 and J usage is TRBJ1-2; the D gene is possibly TRBD1 (5 bases). CDR3 length: 11 residues. The V end was cut by 5 bases, the J end by 5 bases, with 9 bases between. Per germline, CDR1 DFQATT and CDR2 SNEGSKA (reference sequence). As DNA, the CDR3 is TGCAGTGCTGGAACAGGATATGGCTACACCTTC. As protein: CSAGTGYGYTF.

V is TRBV6-5 and J is TRBJ1-1, with D possibly being TRBD1 (5 bases). Germline V CDR1 and CDR2: MNHEY, SVGAGI. CDR3 length: 14 residues. The V end lost 5 bases, the J end lost 4 bases, and 14 bases lay between the germline ends. CDR3 region: CASSPGGFGTEAFF. CDR3 nucleotides: TGTGCCAGCAGTCCGGGGGGGTTCGGCACTGAAGCTTTCTTT.

V is TRBV5-1 and J is TRBJ2-2; D gene ambiguous. Germline V gene sequence: CDR1 SGHRS, CDR2 YFSETQ. Trimming stripped 1 base from V and 3 bases from J, with 4 bases between. CDR3 length: 13 amino acids. This chain's CDR3 is CASSLQDTGELFF. For the CDR3, the DNA is TGCGCCAGCAGCTTGCAGGACACCGGGGAGCTGTTTTTT. The entire variable domain, with the rest obtained from reference TRBV5-1 and TRBJ2-2, is as follows: KAGVTQTPRYLIKTRGQQVTLSCSPISGHRSVSWYQQTPGQGLQFLFEYFSETQRNKGNFPGRFSGRQFSNSRSEMNVSTLELGDSALYLCASSLQDTGELFFGEGSRLTVL.

The chain joins TRBV6-5 to TRBJ1-2; TRBD1 agrees at 7 bases. V gave up 6 bases and J gave up 3 bases; unmatched junction bases: 7. The germline gives CDR1 MNHEY, CDR2 SVGAGI. The CDR3 sequence is 14 residues long. The CDR3 DNA reads as TGTGCCAGCAGAGCGACAGGGTATGACTATGGCTACACCTTC. Amino acid sequence: CASRATGYDYGYTF.

This clone was picked up a small number of times. The chain employs TRBV4-3 and TRBJ1-1, with 9 bases fitting TRBD1. CDR1 LGHNA and CDR2 YSLEER come from the germline V gene. The V segment lost 4 bases and the J segment 0 bases; nucleotides outside the gene matches: 12. The CDR3 spans 18 residues. In nucleotides, the CDR3 is TGCGCCAGCAGCCTCCGACTAGGGACAGGGACCATGAACACTGAAGCTTTCTTT. Translated, it gives CASSLRLGTGTMNTEAFF.

This chain joins TRBV4-1 and TRBJ2-5, with D possibly being TRBD2 (6 bases). V was cut by 6 bases and J by 7 bases, with 9 bases left in between. The CDR3 consists of 11 residues. Germline CDR1 and CDR2: MGHRA and YSYEKL. In DNA form, the CDR3 reads TGCGCCAGCAGAAACGGGGGGACCCAGTACTTC. Translating it yields CASRNGGTQYF.

V and J are TRBV15 and TRBJ1-1, with unresolved D. V lost 5 bases and J 3 bases, leaving 10 bases between the germline ends. This CDR3 region has 13 residues. Germline values: CDR1 LNHNV, CDR2 YYDKDF (reference sequence). CDR3 DNA: TGTGCCACCAGCGCCAGTTCCTACACTGAAGCTTTCTTT. As protein: CATSASSYTEAFF.

The CDR3 DNA reads TGTGCCAGCAGCCTATTCGGGACAGACACCGGGGAGCTGTTTTTT. Translation gives CASSLFGTDTGELFF. V gene TRBV6-5 combines with J gene TRBJ2-2, with 7 positions matching TRBD1. This CDR3 spans 15 amino acids. The trim removed 6 bases at V and 3 bases at J, leaving 7 bases unmatched. Germline V gives CDR1 MNHEY, CDR2 SVGAGI.

The rearrangement joins TRBV4-1 to TRBJ2-3; tentative D call: TRBD2 (6 bases). The germline V gene encodes CDR1 MGHRA and CDR2 YSYEKL. V lost 4 bases and J 4 bases, leaving 15 bases between the germline ends. The CDR3 length is 15 residues. The CDR3 region has the DNA TGCGCCAGCAGCCCAACTAGCACCCGCGCAGATACGCAGTATTTT. Protein sequence: CASSPTSTRADTQYF.

V gene TRBV9 combines with J gene TRBJ1-1; 10 bases fit TRBD1. J was trimmed by 5 bases and V by 3 bases; bases with no gene match: 7. The CDR3 has 15 amino acids. The germline V gene encodes CDR1 SGDLS and CDR2 YYNGEE. The CDR3 loop reads CASSASGTGETEAFF. The DNA for the CDR3 is TGTGCCAGCAGCGCATCCGGGACAGGGGAGACTGAAGCTTTCTTT.

This sequence joins TRBV21-1 and TRBJ1-1; TRBD1 is taken as the D call from the table, unchecked against the DNA. TRBV21-1 represents a pseudogene. This CDR3 has 15 amino acids. The chain's CDR3 is CTQLTTGTGETEAFF. Written as DNA, the CDR3 is TGCACTCAACTTACCACCGGGACAGGGGAAACTGAAGCTTTCTTT.